This entry features one TCR beta chain sequence. Its target is unknown. This CDR3 contains 13 residues. Germline values: CDR1 KGHSH, CDR2 LQKENI. Trimming left V 4 bases short and J 6 bases short, with 9 bases between. The record originates from a study of blood T cells in healthy people across ages. Study-wide results and caveats: There was a strong correlation between TCR beta diversity and naive T cell percentage. Because sorting was not performed, PBMCs prevented conclusive naive versus antigen-experienced comparison. TCR beta diversity per million T cells fell roughly linearly with age.

A sample-barcoded 5' primer and a J-beta primer mix were used in a second PCR of roughly 6 to 11 cycles. A template-switch adaptor with 12 random nucleotides tagged each cDNA molecule. TCRdb analysed the 5' RACE reads with MiXCR anew, one entry per CDR3 protein. This table holds 550,000 to 700,000 distinct CDR3 sequences, about 25% found once. The clonotype comes from a woman in her 70s in good health. Source material: blood. The chain uses TRBV18 and TRBJ2-2; D may be TRBD1 or TRBD2 (5 bases each). For the CDR3, the DNA is TGTGCCAGCTCACAAAGAGGGGCCGGGGAGCTGTTTTTT. Protein: CASSQRGAGELFF.